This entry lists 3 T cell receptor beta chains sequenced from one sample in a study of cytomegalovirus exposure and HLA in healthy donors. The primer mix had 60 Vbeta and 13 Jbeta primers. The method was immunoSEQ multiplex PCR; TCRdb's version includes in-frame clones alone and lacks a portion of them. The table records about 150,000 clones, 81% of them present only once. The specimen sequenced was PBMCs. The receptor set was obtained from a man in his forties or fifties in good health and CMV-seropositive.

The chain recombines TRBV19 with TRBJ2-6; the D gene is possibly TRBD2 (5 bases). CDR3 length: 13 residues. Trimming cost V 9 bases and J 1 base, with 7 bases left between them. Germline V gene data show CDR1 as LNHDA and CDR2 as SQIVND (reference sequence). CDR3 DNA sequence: TGTGCCAGAGAGGGATCTGGGGCCAACGTCCTGACTTTC. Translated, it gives CAREGSGANVLTF. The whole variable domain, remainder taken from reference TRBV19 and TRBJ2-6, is DGGITQSPKYLFRKEGQNVTLSCEQNLNHDAMYWYRQDPGQGLRLIYYSQIVNDFQKGDIAEGYSVSREKKESFPLTVTSAQKNPTAFYLCAREGSGANVLTFGAGSRLTVL.

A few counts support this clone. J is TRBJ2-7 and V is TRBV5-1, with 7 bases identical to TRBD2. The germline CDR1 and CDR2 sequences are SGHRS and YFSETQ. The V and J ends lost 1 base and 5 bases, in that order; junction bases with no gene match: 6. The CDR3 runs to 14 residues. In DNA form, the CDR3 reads TGCGCCAGCAGCTTGTCCCAGGGAGGGAACGAGCAGTACTTC. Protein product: CASSLSQGGNEQYF.

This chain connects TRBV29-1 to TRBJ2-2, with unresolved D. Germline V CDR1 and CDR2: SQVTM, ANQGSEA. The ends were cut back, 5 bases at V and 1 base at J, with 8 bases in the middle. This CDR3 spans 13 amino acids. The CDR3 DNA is TGCAGCGTTCTAATTGGGAACACCGGGGAGCTGTTTTTT. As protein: CSVLIGNTGELFF.